The rows below give T cell receptor beta chains drawn from one sample of a study of CD8+ T cells in alopecia areata. Generated by immunoSEQ multiplex PCR, the TCRdb table keeps only in-frame clones and is missing some. Found here are hundreds of thousands of clones, roughly 60% of them singletons; the top ten hold about 1.8%. The sample was CD4+ T cells sorted from blood, taken at week 24, from a patient treated with tofacitinib. The receptors shown here come from a human donor with alopecia areata. CDR3s include the opening cysteine and the closing phenylalanine or tryptophan. The order of the fields is D gene, V gene, J gene, clone size, CDR3 protein, CDR3 DNA. A D gene is named only where the DNA matches it firmly. Clone size appears in some rows only: once, few, many, or a class for an expanded clone.

D gene: TRBD1; V gene: TRBV29-1; J gene: TRBJ2-2; clone size: once; CDR3 protein: CSADRGNTGELFF; CDR3 DNA: TGCAGCGCGGACAGGGGTAACACCGGGGAGCTGTTTTTT
D gene: -; V gene: TRBV4-1; J gene: TRBJ1-1; clone size: -; CDR3 protein: CASSQQTQLNTEAFF; CDR3 DNA: TGCGCCAGCAGCCAACAAACACAGCTGAACACTGAAGCTTTCTTT
D gene: -; V gene: TRBV7-2; J gene: TRBJ2-3; clone size: -; CDR3 protein: CASSLGPDTQYF; CDR3 DNA: TGTGCCAGCAGCTTAGGGCCAGATACGCAGTATTTT
D gene: -; V gene: TRBV5-1; J gene: TRBJ1-1; clone size: few; CDR3 protein: CASSPSAGVAEAFF; CDR3 DNA: TGTGCCAGCAGCCCCTCCGCGGGGGTAGCTGAAGCTTTCTTT
D gene: TRBD1; V gene: TRBV6-1; J gene: TRBJ1-2; clone size: few; CDR3 protein: CASSAGGQGASGYTF; CDR3 DNA: TGTGCCAGCAGCGCTGGGGGACAGGGGGCGAGTGGCTACACCTTC
D gene: TRBD1; V gene: TRBV29-1; J gene: TRBJ2-5; clone size: few; CDR3 protein: CSVEGGTGAQGAQYF; CDR3 DNA: TGCAGCGTTGAAGGAGGGACAGGGGCCCAGGGGGCCCAGTACTTC
D gene: -; V gene: TRBV7-2; J gene: TRBJ1-5; clone size: once; CDR3 protein: CASSLESQPQHF; CDR3 DNA: TGTGCCAGCAGCTTAGAGTCCCAGCCCCAGCATTTT
D gene: TRBD2; V gene: TRBV14; J gene: TRBJ2-1; clone size: -; CDR3 protein: CASSPIAGSYNEQFF; CDR3 DNA: TGTGCCAGCAGCCCCATAGCGGGCTCCTACAATGAGCAGTTCTTC
D gene: -; V gene: TRBV30; J gene: TRBJ2-7; clone size: -; CDR3 protein: CAWSGQGLGEQYF; CDR3 DNA: TGTGCCTGGAGTGGCCAGGGCCTGGGGGAGCAGTACTTC
D gene: -; V gene: TRBV11-2; J gene: TRBJ2-1; clone size: -; CDR3 protein: CASSLDYTLGHNEQFF; CDR3 DNA: TGTGCCAGCAGCTTAGATTATACACTAGGTCACAATGAGCAGTTCTTC
D gene: TRBD1; V gene: TRBV30; J gene: TRBJ1-1; clone size: -; CDR3 protein: CAWSVPTGGDTEAFF; CDR3 DNA: TGTGCCTGGAGTGTCCCAACAGGGGGTGACACTGAAGCTTTCTTT
D gene: -; V gene: TRBV7-2; J gene: TRBJ2-5; clone size: -; CDR3 protein: CASSLGIGSIGIETQYF; CDR3 DNA: TGTGCCAGCAGCTTAGGTATAGGGTCCATCGGGATAGAGACCCAGTACTTC
D gene: TRBD2; V gene: TRBV6-1; J gene: TRBJ2-1; clone size: -; CDR3 protein: CASTLSGGGDEQFF; CDR3 DNA: TGTGCCAGCACTCTTAGCGGGGGGGGCGATGAGCAGTTCTTC
D gene: TRBD1; V gene: TRBV11-2; J gene: TRBJ1-2; clone size: -; CDR3 protein: CASSLGGGDGYTF; CDR3 DNA: TGTGCCAGCAGCTTAGGAGGGGGCGATGGCTACACCTTC